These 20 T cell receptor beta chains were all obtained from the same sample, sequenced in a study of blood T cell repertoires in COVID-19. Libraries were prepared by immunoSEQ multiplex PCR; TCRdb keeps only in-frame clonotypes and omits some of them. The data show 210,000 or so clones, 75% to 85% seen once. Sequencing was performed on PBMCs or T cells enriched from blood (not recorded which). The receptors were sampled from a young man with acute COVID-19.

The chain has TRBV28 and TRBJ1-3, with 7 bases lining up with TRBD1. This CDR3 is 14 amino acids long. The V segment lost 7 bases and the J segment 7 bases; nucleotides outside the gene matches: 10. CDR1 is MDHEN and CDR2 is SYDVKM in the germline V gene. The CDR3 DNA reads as TGTGCCAGCACCCGGGACAGCCTATATAACACCATATATTTT. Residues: CASTRDSLYNTIYF.

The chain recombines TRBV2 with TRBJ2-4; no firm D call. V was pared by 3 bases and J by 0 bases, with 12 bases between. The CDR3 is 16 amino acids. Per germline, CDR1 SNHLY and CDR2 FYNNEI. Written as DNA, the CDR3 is TGTGCCAGCAGTGATTTCGTCTTACTAGCCAAAAACATTCAGTACTTC. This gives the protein CASSDFVLLAKNIQYF.

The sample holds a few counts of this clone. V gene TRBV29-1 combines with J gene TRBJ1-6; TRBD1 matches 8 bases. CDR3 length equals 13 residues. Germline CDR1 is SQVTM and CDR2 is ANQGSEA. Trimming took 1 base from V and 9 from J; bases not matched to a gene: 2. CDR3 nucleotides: TGCAGCGTTGAAGGGACAGGGTCTTCACCCCTCCACTTT. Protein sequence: CSVEGTGSSPLHF.

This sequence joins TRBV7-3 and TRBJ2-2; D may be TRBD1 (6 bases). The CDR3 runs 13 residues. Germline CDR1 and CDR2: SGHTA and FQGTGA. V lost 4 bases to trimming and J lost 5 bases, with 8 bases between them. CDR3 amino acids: CASSWTETGELFF. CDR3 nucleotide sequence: TGTGCCAGCAGCTGGACAGAAACCGGGGAGCTGTTTTTT.

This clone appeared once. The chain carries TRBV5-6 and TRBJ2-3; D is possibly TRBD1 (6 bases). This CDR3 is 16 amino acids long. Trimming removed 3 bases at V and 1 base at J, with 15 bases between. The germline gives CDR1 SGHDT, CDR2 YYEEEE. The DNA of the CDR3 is TGTGCCAGCAGCTCCCCCCTGAGACAGGGCACAGATACGCAGTATTTT. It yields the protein CASSSPLRQGTDTQYF.

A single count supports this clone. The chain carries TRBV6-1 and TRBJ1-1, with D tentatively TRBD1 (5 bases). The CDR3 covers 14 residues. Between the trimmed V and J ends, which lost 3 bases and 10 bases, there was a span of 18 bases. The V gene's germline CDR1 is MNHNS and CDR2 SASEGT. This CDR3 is CASSDALSRAVAFF. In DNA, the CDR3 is TGTGCCAGCAGTGACGCCCTCTCCAGGGCTGTAGCTTTCTTT.

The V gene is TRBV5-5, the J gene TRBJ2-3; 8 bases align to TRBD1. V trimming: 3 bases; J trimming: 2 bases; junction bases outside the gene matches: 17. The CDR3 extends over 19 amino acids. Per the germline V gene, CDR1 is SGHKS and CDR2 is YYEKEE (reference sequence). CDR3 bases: TGTGCCAGCAGCTCGGTAATTGACAGGGGCCGTTTCCCCACAGATACGCAGTATTTT. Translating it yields CASSSVIDRGRFPTDTQYF.

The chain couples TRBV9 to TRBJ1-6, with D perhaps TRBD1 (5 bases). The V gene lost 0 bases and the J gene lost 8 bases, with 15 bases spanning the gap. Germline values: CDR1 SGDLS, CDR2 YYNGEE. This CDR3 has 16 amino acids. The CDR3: CASSVEAGSSYSPLHF. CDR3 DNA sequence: TGTGCCAGCAGCGTAGAAGCAGGGTCTTCCTATTCACCCCTCCACTTT.

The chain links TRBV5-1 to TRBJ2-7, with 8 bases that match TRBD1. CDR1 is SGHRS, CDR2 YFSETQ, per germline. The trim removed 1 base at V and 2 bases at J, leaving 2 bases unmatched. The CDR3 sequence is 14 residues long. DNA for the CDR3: TGCGCCAGCAGCTTGCCAGGGGGCACCTACGAGCAGTACTTC. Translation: CASSLPGGTYEQYF. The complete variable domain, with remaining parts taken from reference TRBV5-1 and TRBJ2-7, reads KAGVTQTPRYLIKTRGQQVTLSCSPISGHRSVSWYQQTPGQGLQFLFEYFSETQRNKGNFPGRFSGRQFSNSRSEMNVSTLELGDSALYLCASSLPGGTYEQYFGPGTRLTVT.

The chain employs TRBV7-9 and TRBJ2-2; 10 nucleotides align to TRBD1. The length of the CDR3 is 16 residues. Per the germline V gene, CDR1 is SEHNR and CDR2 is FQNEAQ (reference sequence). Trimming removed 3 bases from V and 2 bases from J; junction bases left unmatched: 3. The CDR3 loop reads CASSFRQGANTGELFF. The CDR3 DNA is TGTGCCAGCAGCTTCAGACAGGGGGCTAACACCGGGGAGCTGTTTTTT.

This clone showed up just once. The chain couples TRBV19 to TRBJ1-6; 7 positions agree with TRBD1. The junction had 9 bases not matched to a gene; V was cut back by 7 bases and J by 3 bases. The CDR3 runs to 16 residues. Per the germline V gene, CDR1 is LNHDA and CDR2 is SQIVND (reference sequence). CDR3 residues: CASNERGLDYNSPLHF. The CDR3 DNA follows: TGTGCCAGTAATGAGAGGGGGCTTGACTATAATTCACCCCTCCACTTT.

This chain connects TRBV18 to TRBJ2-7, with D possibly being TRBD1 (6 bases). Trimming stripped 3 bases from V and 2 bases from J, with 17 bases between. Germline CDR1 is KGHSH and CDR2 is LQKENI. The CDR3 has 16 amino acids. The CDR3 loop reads CASSPRTAGNPYEQYF. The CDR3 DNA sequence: TGTGCCAGCTCACCGCGGACAGCCGGGAATCCCTACGAGCAGTACTTC.

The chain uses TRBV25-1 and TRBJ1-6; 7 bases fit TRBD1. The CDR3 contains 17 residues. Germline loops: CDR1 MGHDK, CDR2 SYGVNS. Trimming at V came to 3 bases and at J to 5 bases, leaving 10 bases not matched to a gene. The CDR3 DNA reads TGTGCCAGCAGTGATATAACAGGGGATCTCAATAATTCACCCCTCCACTTT. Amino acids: CASSDITGDLNNSPLHF.

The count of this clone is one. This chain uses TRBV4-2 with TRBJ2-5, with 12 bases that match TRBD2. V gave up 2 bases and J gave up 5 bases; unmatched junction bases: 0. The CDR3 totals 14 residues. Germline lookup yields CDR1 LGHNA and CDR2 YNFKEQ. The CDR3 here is CASSQTSGGETQYF. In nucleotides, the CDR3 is TGTGCCAGCAGCCAAACTAGCGGGGGGGAGACCCAGTACTTC.

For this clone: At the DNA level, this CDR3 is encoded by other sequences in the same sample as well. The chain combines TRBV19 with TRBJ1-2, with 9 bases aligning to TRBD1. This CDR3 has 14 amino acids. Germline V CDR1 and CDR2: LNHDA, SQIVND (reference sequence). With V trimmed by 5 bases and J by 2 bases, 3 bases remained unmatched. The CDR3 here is CASSQQGANYGYTF. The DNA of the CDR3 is TGTGCCAGTAGTCAACAGGGGGCCAACTATGGCTACACCTTC.

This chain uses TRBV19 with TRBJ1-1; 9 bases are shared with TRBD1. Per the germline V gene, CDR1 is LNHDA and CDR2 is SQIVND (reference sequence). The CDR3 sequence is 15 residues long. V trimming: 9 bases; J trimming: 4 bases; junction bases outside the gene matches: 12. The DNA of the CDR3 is TGTGCCAGCACTGGACAGGGGTGGGGGAGCACTGAAGCTTTCTTT. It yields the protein CASTGQGWGSTEAFF. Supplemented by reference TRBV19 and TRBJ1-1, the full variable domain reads DGGITQSPKYLFRKEGQNVTLSCEQNLNHDAMYWYRQDPGQGLRLIYYSQIVNDFQKGDIAEGYSVSREKKESFPLTVTSAQKNPTAFYLCASTGQGWGSTEAFFGQGTRLTVV.

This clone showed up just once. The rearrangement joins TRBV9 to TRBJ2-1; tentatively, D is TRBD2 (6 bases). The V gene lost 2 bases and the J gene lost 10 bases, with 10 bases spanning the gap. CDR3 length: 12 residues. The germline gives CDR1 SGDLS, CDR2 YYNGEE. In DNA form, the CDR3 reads TGTGCCAGCAGCGTTGGGGGGTTGGAGCAGTTCTTC. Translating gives CASSVGGLEQFF.

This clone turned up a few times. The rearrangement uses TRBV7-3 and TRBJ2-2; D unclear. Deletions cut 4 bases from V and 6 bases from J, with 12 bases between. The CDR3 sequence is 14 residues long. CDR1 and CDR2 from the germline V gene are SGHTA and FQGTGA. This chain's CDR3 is CASSSVNEAGELFF. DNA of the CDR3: TGTGCCAGCAGCTCGGTAAACGAGGCCGGGGAGCTGTTTTTT.

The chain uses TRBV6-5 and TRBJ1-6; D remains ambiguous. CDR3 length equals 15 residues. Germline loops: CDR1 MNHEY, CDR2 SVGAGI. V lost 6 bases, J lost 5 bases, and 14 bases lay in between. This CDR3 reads CASRSRFADNSPLHF. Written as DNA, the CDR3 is TGTGCCAGCAGGTCACGCTTCGCGGATAATTCACCCCTCCACTTT.

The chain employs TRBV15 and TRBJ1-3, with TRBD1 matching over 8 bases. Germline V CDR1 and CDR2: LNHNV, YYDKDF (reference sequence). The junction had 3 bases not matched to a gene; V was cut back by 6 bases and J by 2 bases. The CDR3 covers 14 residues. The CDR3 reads CATSTTGAGNTIYF. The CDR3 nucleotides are TGTGCCACCAGTACGACAGGGGCTGGAAACACCATATATTTT.